This T cell receptor beta chain stems from a study of cytomegalovirus exposure and HLA in healthy donors. Study context: A prior analysis found roughly 110 million unique TCR beta sequences from 170 million or so T cells.

Germline CDR1 SGHRS, CDR2 YFSETQ. The V gene lost 1 base and the J gene lost 5 bases, with 9 bases spanning the gap. The CDR3 extends over 14 amino acids. In the PCR, 60 Vbeta and 13 Jbeta primers were used. The method was immunoSEQ multiplex PCR; TCRdb's version includes in-frame clones alone and lacks a portion of them. The data hold some 150,000 clones, with 75% to 80% observed a single time. This clonotype was sampled from a female donor in good health and CMV-seronegative. Sequenced sample: PBMCs. The chain carries TRBV5-1 and TRBJ1-4; perhaps TRBD1 as D (6 bases). The CDR3 coding sequence is TGCGCCAGCAGCTTGACAGGGACGAATGAAAAACTGTTTTTT. This translates into CASSLTGTNEKLFF.